Listed here is a single TCR beta chain. Its antigen remains unknown. Study-wide results and limits: Tumor-infiltrating Treg TCR alpha and beta sequences overlapped most with tumor naive CD4+ T cells, then blood naive. In terms of TCR gene usage, tumor memory CD4+ T cells clustered together with blood and lymph node memory CD4+ cells, as well as with lymph node naive CD4+ cells. Whole repertoires were not studied in the larger cohort, only one V-J beta rearrangement.

Semi-nested PCR with Nested Universal Primer A followed constant-region reverse priming of full-length variable regions. TCRdb analysed the 5' RACE reads with MiXCR anew, one entry per CDR3 protein. The data contain nearly 40,000 distinct CDR3 sequences, 15% to 20% of them singletons. V dropped 4 bases and J dropped 13 bases, with 15 bases sitting between them. This CDR3 is built from 12 residues. CDR1 and CDR2 (germline): SGHTA, FQGNSA. This TCR came from a female donor with breast cancer. Specimen: naive CD4+ T cells sorted from a lymph node. Subset specified: naive CD4+ T cells, CD4+CD45RA+CD25-. This sequence joins TRBV7-2 and TRBJ2-3; no definite D call. In nucleotides, the CDR3 is TGTGCCAGCAGCTACAATCCGACTCCGAAGTATTTT. Translation: CASSYNPTPKYF.